This TCR beta chain appears in the sequencing data of a study of lymphopenia after photon versus proton radiotherapy. Study-wide results and limits: Post-nadir diversity loss with photons came from oligoclonal expansion, particularly CD8+ Temra cells.

About this clone: What it binds is not known.

Germline V gives CDR1 SQVTM, CDR2 ANQGSEA. This CDR3 spans 13 amino acids. Trimming at V came to 7 bases and at J to 6 bases, leaving 11 bases not matched to a gene. Assay: immunoSEQ multiplex PCR; the TCRdb copy retains only in-frame clones and omits some. The sample carries 150,000 to 200,000 clones, 70% to 90% recorded once. Here the sequenced sample was peripheral blood, taken from a patient treated with photon-based radiotherapy. This chain links TRBV29-1 with TRBJ1-2; 7 bases agree with TRBD1. This TCR came from a man aged 50 to 60 with gastric cancer. Written as DNA, the CDR3 is TGCAGCGCCCCGGGACAGACTACAGATGGCTACACCTTC. Its translation is CSAPGQTTDGYTF.